These T cell receptor beta chains were read from a single sample in a study of beta chain features in type 1 diabetes. Sequenced by immunoSEQ multiplex PCR; TCRdb stores in-frame clones only, minus some. The sample lists a few hundred thousand clones, 16% occurring once. Sequenced input: naive CD4+ T cells from blood. Receptor source: a young man with type 1 diabetes. The CDR3 runs from the conserved cysteine through the conserved F or W. The D gene is left open where the match is weak. Expanded clones are given a class, and other clones once, few, many or no size at all.

clone size | D gene | J gene | V gene | CDR3 protein | CDR3 DNA
few | TRBD1 | TRBJ2-5 | TRBV29-1 | CSVWTGGLTQYF | TGCAGCGTGTGGACAGGGGGCTTGACCCAGTACTTC
- | - | TRBJ1-1 | TRBV14 | CASSRGQGHMNTEAFF | TGTGCCAGCAGCCGGGGGCAGGGGCACATGAACACTGAAGCTTTCTTT
few | - | TRBJ1-1 | TRBV30 | CAWSFGQRRTEAFF | TGTGCCTGGAGTTTCGGACAGAGGAGAACTGAAGCTTTCTTT
- | - | TRBJ2-3 | TRBV7-2 | CASSLQAASTDTQYF | TGTGCCAGCAGCTTACAAGCGGCTAGCACAGATACGCAGTATTTT
- | - | TRBJ2-5 | TRBV30 | CAWSVGLGPQETQYF | TGTGCCTGGAGTGTAGGGCTTGGCCCTCAAGAGACCCAGTACTTC
once | - | TRBJ2-3 | TRBV18 | CASSPSPGTDTQYF | TGTGCCAGCTCACCATCCCCAGGAACAGATACGCAGTATTTT
- | - | TRBJ1-5 | TRBV28 | CASRLTGGQPQHF | TGTGCCAGCAGGCTTACGGGGGGTCAGCCCCAGCATTTT
few | - | TRBJ2-7 | TRBV6-5 | CASRYRDSGSSYEQYF | TGTGCCAGCAGATACAGGGACAGCGGGAGCTCCTACGAGCAGTACTTC
- | TRBD1 | TRBJ2-5 | TRBV5-1 | CASSFGRGHGETQYF | TGCGCCAGCAGCTTCGGTAGGGGGCATGGAGAGACCCAGTACTTC
- | - | TRBJ2-5 | TRBV27 | CASSPVRGETQYF | TGTGCCAGCAGTCCAGTCCGGGGGGAGACCCAGTACTTC
- | TRBD1 | TRBJ2-7 | TRBV30 | CAWSDVGTGKNEQYF | TGTGCCTGGAGTGACGTCGGGACAGGGAAGAACGAGCAGTACTTC
- | - | TRBJ2-1 | TRBV6-5 | CASSALSEQFF | TGTGCCAGCAGTGCATTAAGTGAGCAGTTCTTC
few | - | TRBJ2-7 | TRBV18 | CASSPTQEFREQYF | TGTGCCAGCTCACCAACACAGGAATTCCGAGAGCAGTACTTC
- | - | TRBJ2-7 | TRBV14 | CASSQGQGPLEQYF | TGTGCCAGCAGCCAAGGCCAGGGACCTCTCGAGCAGTACTTC
- | - | TRBJ2-5 | TRBV2 | CASSDRQETQYF | TGTGCCAGCAGTGACAGGCAAGAGACCCAGTACTTC
few | - | TRBJ2-7 | TRBV7-2 | CASSWDRNYEQYF | TGTGCCAGCAGTTGGGACCGAAACTACGAGCAGTACTTC
few | - | TRBJ1-2 | TRBV4-1 | CASSHAPTGNYGYTF | TGCGCCAGCAGTCACGCCCCAACCGGGAATTATGGCTACACCTTC
- | TRBD2 | TRBJ2-3 | TRBV2 | CASSLLAGSTDTQYF | TGTGCCAGCAGTCTTCTAGCGGGGAGCACAGATACGCAGTATTTT
few | TRBD2 | TRBJ2-2 | TRBV29-1 | CSVGRQLAGGELFF | TGCAGCGTCGGGAGGCAACTAGCAGGCGGGGAGCTGTTTTTT
few | TRBD1 | TRBJ2-6 | TRBV5-4 | CAGQTGVSSGANVLTF | TGTGCCGGACAAACAGGGGTCAGCTCTGGGGCCAACGTCCTGACTTTC
- | TRBD1 | TRBJ1-1 | TRBV6-5 | CASSYFGTGATEAFF | TGTGCCAGCAGTTACTTCGGGACAGGGGCAACTGAAGCTTTCTTT
- | - | TRBJ1-1 | TRBV15 | CATSRETGSEAFF | TGTGCCACCAGCAGAGAAACGGGCAGTGAAGCTTTCTTT
- | - | TRBJ1-1 | TRBV29-1 | CSVEGRRTEAFF | TGCAGCGTTGAGGGCAGGAGGACTGAAGCTTTCTTT
few | TRBD1 | TRBJ1-1 | TRBV29-1 | CSVEGSTGGTEAFF | TGCAGCGTTGAAGGTTCGACAGGGGGGACTGAAGCTTTCTTT
few | - | TRBJ2-1 | TRBV9 | CASSVPGVRYNEQFF | TGTGCCAGCAGCGTACCGGGGGTTCGGTACAATGAGCAGTTCTTC
few | - | TRBJ1-1 | TRBV7-9 | CASSLASGRTEAFF | TGTGCCAGCAGCTTAGCGTCAGGACGGACTGAAGCTTTCTTT
- | TRBD2 | TRBJ2-5 | TRBV29-1 | CSVSSGSGTQYF | TGCAGCGTCTCTAGCGGGAGCGGGACCCAGTACTTC
- | TRBD2 | TRBJ2-3 | TRBV19 | CATSGRAQDTQYF | TGTGCCACTAGCGGGAGGGCCCAAGATACGCAGTATTTT
few | - | TRBJ2-1 | TRBV9 | CASSVTGNAYNEQFF | TGTGCCAGCAGCGTTACCGGAAACGCCTACAATGAGCAGTTCTTC
- | TRBD1 | TRBJ1-1 | TRBV10-3 | CAISEQGASTEAFF | TGTGCCATCAGTGAGCAGGGGGCAAGTACTGAAGCTTTCTTT
few | - | TRBJ2-5 | TRBV30 | CAWSGSFQGQETQYF | TGTGCCTGGAGTGGGTCCTTCCAGGGCCAAGAGACCCAGTACTTC
- | - | TRBJ2-1 | TRBV5-4 | CASSLESSYNEQFF | TGTGCCAGCAGCTTGGAGAGCTCCTACAATGAGCAGTTCTTC
- | TRBD2 | TRBJ2-1 | TRBV27 | CASSSTSGRTFLIRFF | TGTGCCAGCAGTTCGACTAGCGGGAGGACCTTTCTGATCCGGTTCTTC
few | - | TRBJ2-6 | TRBV5-1 | CASQAPSSGANVLTF | TGCGCCAGCCAGGCTCCGAGCTCTGGGGCCAACGTCCTGACTTTC
few | TRBD2 | TRBJ2-5 | TRBV9 | CASSPRLAGGSGETQYF | TGTGCCAGCAGCCCCCGACTAGCGGGAGGCTCGGGAGAGACCCAGTACTTC
- | - | TRBJ2-3 | TRBV13 | CASSSYLRTDTQYF | TGTGCCAGCAGCTCCTACTTAAGGACAGATACGCAGTATTTT
- | - | TRBJ2-7 | TRBV4-3 | CASSQVPSYEQYF | TGCGCCAGCAGCCAAGTGCCATCCTACGAGCAGTACTTC
few | - | TRBJ1-4 | TRBV29-1 | CSVGGEGEKLFF | TGCAGCGTGGGGGGGGAAGGTGAAAAACTGTTTTTT
few | - | TRBJ2-2 | TRBV4-2 | CASSQVEGRRELFF | TGTGCCAGCAGCCAAGTAGAAGGGCGTAGGGAGCTGTTTTTT
- | TRBD2 | TRBJ2-3 | TRBV7-2 | CASSLGGPTDTQYF | TGTGCCAGCAGCTTGGGAGGGCCAACAGATACGCAGTATTTT
few | TRBD2 | TRBJ2-3 | TRBV10-3 | CAISETSGRADTQYF | TGTGCCATCAGTGAAACTAGCGGGAGAGCAGATACGCAGTATTTT
- | - | TRBJ2-5 | TRBV7-2 | CASSTGAGPGTQYF | TGTGCCAGCAGCACAGGGGCGGGGCCGGGGACCCAGTACTTC
- | - | TRBJ2-3 | TRBV9 | CASTSGSNTDTQYF | TGTGCCAGCACGAGCGGGTCCAACACAGATACGCAGTATTTT
few | TRBD2 | TRBJ2-5 | TRBV4-1 | CASSQDRMTSGRAEETQYF | TGCGCCAGCAGCCAAGATAGGATGACTAGCGGGAGGGCGGAAGAGACCCAGTACTTC
few | - | TRBJ1-1 | TRBV9 | CASSKPMSEAFF | TGTGCCAGCAGCAAACCTATGAGTGAAGCTTTCTTT
- | - | TRBJ2-7 | TRBV25-1 | CASSEQMTSYEQYF | TGTGCCAGCAGTGAACAGATGACATCCTACGAGCAGTACTTC
- | TRBD1 | TRBJ2-5 | TRBV18 | CASSPGQGPETQYF | TGTGCCAGCTCCCCGGGACAGGGACCAGAGACCCAGTACTTC
- | TRBD1 | TRBJ1-2 | TRBV6-1 | CASSEFMGQGNYGYTF | TGTGCCAGCAGTGAATTTATGGGACAGGGGAACTATGGCTACACCTTC
once | - | TRBJ2-3 | TRBV9 | CASSVVGSRADTQYF | TGTGCCAGCAGCGTAGTCGGGAGTCGTGCAGATACGCAGTATTTT
- | TRBD1 | TRBJ1-2 | TRBV10-3 | CAITQGQGLIYGYTF | TGTGCCATCACTCAAGGACAGGGTTTGATCTATGGCTACACCTTC
few | - | TRBJ1-5 | TRBV9 | CASSAAGALGNQPQHF | TGTGCCAGCAGCGCCGCAGGGGCGTTGGGCAATCAGCCCCAGCATTTT
- | TRBD2 | TRBJ2-3 | TRBV9 | CASSVEAGADTQYF | TGTGCCAGCAGCGTAGAAGCGGGAGCCGATACGCAGTATTTT
few | - | TRBJ2-1 | TRBV19 | CASSRAPGQEQFF | TGTGCCAGTAGTAGGGCCCCTGGACAGGAGCAGTTCTTC
- | - | TRBJ2-1 | TRBV19 | CASSKGDSYNEQFF | TGTGCCAGTAGTAAGGGAGACTCCTACAATGAGCAGTTCTTC
few | - | TRBJ2-2 | TRBV4-2 | CASSVREMNTGELFF | TGTGCCAGCAGTGTCAGGGAGATGAACACCGGGGAGCTGTTTTTT
few | TRBD2 | TRBJ2-1 | TRBV30 | CAWSGLTSGTEQFF | TGTGCCTGGAGCGGGTTAACTAGCGGGACTGAGCAGTTCTTC